Following are 13 T cell receptor beta chains from one sample sequenced in a study of T cell repertoires in cytomegalovirus infection. These receptors are not linked to any known antigen. Via MiXCR, TCRdb re-called the reads, giving one row per CDR3 protein. Of about 830,000 distinct CDR3 sequences detected, 30% to 35% appear once; the ten largest clones hold around 12%. Specimen: cultured CD8+ T cells from PBMCs, collected from culture after CMV antigen stimulation. The origin of the receptors is a human donor in good health (CMV status not recorded). Some clones in this sample may be carry-over from other donors' samples.

CDR3 coding DNA: TGTGCCAGCAGCTTAACACTAGCGGGGGGGCGCACAGATACGCAGTATTTT. This sequence encodes CASSLTLAGGRTDTQYF. The chain employs TRBV7-3 and TRBJ2-3; 13 positions agree with TRBD2. The germline gives CDR1 SGHTA, CDR2 FQGTGA. The CDR3 spans 17 residues. V gave up 0 bases and J gave up 1 base; unmatched junction bases: 1.

This clonotype was recorded a few times. Here the CDR3 reads CASSVATAASGANVLTF. CDR3 in DNA: TGTGCCAGCAGCGTAGCTACGGCAGCCTCTGGGGCCAACGTCCTGACTTTC. The chain uses TRBV9 and TRBJ2-6, with no clear D. Germline CDR1 is SGDLS and CDR2 is YYNGEE. The CDR3 totals 17 residues. The V end was cut by 0 bases, the J end by 0 bases, with 10 bases between.

This clonotype was counted a few times. This sequence joins TRBV6-1 and TRBJ2-1; TRBD2 agrees at 8 bases. Germline CDR1 and CDR2: MNHNS and SASEGT. The CDR3 totals 16 residues. V shed 0 bases, J shed 4 bases, and the junction held 5 bases outside the gene matches. In nucleotides, the CDR3 is TGTGCCAGCAGTGAAGCAGGCGGGGGGTTATACAATGAGCAGTTCTTC. Amino acid sequence: CASSEAGGGLYNEQFF.

The chain uses TRBV7-6 and TRBJ2-2; tentatively, D is TRBD1 or TRBD2 (5 bases each). V was cut by 5 bases and J by 7 bases, with 20 bases left in between. The CDR3 consists of 16 residues. Germline V gene sequence: CDR1 SGHVS, CDR2 FNYEAQ. In DNA, the CDR3 is TGTGCCAGCAGCCCCTCTACTAGGTCAGGGTACGGGGAGCTGTTTTTT. It specifies CASSPSTRSGYGELFF.

This clonotype was detected a few times. This chain connects TRBV7-9 to TRBJ2-3, with unresolved D. Trimming removed 5 bases from V and 0 bases from J, with 15 bases in between. Per germline, CDR1 SEHNR and CDR2 FQNEAQ (reference sequence). CDR3 length: 16 amino acids. Here the CDR3 DNA reads TGTGCCAGCAGCCGACCGGACGAGATAAGCACAGATACGCAGTATTTT. This gives the protein CASSRPDEISTDTQYF.

The CDR3 coding sequence is TGTGCCAGCAGCCAAGATCTCTTAGGACAGTTCAATGAAAAACTGTTTTTT. Its translation: CASSQDLLGQFNEKLFF. The J gene is TRBJ1-4, the V gene TRBV4-2; D perhaps matches TRBD1 (6 bases). The germline V gene has CDR1 LGHNA and CDR2 YNFKEQ. V lost 0 bases to trimming and J lost 5 bases, with 16 bases between them. The length of the CDR3 is 17 residues.

Remarks on this clonotype: A much larger clone lies a single base off, so this may be a read error. V is TRBV4-1 and J is TRBJ2-1; D possibly uses TRBD1 or TRBD2 (6 bases each). Trimming removed 0 bases from V and 1 base from J, with 10 bases in between. This CDR3 has 16 amino acids. Per germline, CDR1 MGHRA and CDR2 YSYEKL. CDR3 region: CASSQDGGLSYNEQFF. CDR3 DNA sequence: TGCGCCAGCAGCCAAGACGGGGGCTTGTCCTACAATGAGCAGTTCTTC.

This clonotype was recorded once. The chain carries TRBV5-6 and TRBJ1-1; no clear D. Germline V gene sequence: CDR1 SGHDT, CDR2 YYEEEE. The CDR3 covers 15 residues. The germline V and J ends were trimmed by 4 bases and 5 bases, with 18 bases remaining between them. The CDR3 reads CASSGPPSIRTEAFF. In DNA, the CDR3 is TGTGCCAGCAGCGGGCCCCCTTCGATACGGACTGAAGCTTTCTTT.

This clonotype was seen a few times. V and J are TRBV7-9 and TRBJ1-6, with D hard to call. Germline V lookup: CDR1 SEHNR, CDR2 FQNEAQ (reference sequence). Trimming pared 1 base from V and 5 bases from J, leaving 3 bases between. The CDR3 spans 13 residues. The CDR3 loop is CASSLDNNSPLHF. DNA of the CDR3: TGTGCCAGCAGCTTAGATAATAATTCACCCCTCCACTTT.

This clonotype was detected only a few times. The rearrangement joins TRBV10-3 to TRBJ2-1, with 11 bases that match TRBD2. The trim removed 11 bases at V and 7 bases at J, leaving 10 bases unmatched. Germline assignment: CDR1 ENHRY and CDR2 SYGVKD. The CDR3 loop spans 14 amino acids. The CDR3 DNA reads TGTGCCTCCTTAGCGGGGGGGAAAGGGAATGAGCAGTTCTTC. Its protein product is CASLAGGKGNEQFF.

The chain joins TRBV27 to TRBJ2-3, with 8 bases that match TRBD2. This CDR3 comprises 16 residues. Trimming removed 3 bases from V and 2 bases from J; junction bases left unmatched: 7. CDR1 is MNHEY and CDR2 is SMNVEV in the germline V gene (reference sequence). CDR3 region: CASSFQLAGSTDTQYF. The CDR3 nucleotides read TGTGCCAGCAGTTTCCAATTAGCGGGGTCCACAGATACGCAGTATTTT.

The chain employs TRBV12-3 or TRBV12-4 and TRBJ1-2; D is possibly TRBD1 (6 bases). V was trimmed by 6 bases and J by 4 bases, leaving 15 bases between them. This CDR3 is 14 amino acids long. For the CDR3, the DNA is TGTGCCAGCAGCCATGGACAGATCTCCTATGGCTACACCTTC. Translated: CASSHGQISYGYTF.

The chain employs TRBV20-1 and TRBJ2-1, with 12 bases that match TRBD1. Losses at the gene ends were 2 bases for V and 7 bases for J; bases not matched to a gene: 6. Germline V lookup: CDR1 DFQATT, CDR2 SNEGSKA (reference sequence). The CDR3 is made up of 15 amino acids. The CDR3 sequence: CSARYRDRGPNEQFF. The CDR3, as DNA: TGCAGTGCTAGATACCGGGACAGGGGGCCAAATGAGCAGTTCTTC.